The T cell receptor (beta chain) under discussion was sequenced for a study of beta chain features in type 1 diabetes. CDR1 is MNHEY and CDR2 is SMNVEV in the germline V gene (reference sequence). The CDR3 extends over 15 amino acids. Only a few counts were recorded for this clone. The isolated RNA, all of it, was reverse transcribed, so expressed TCRB transcripts were what got sequenced. Sequencing was performed with immunoSEQ multiplex PCR; in TCRdb, only in-frame clones are kept and a portion is missing. The sample records hundreds of thousands of clones, about 14% being singletons. This sequence joins TRBV27 and TRBJ2-5; D is perhaps TRBD1 (5 bases). The end of the DNA is better explained by TRBJ2-7, so the J call may be wrong. The receptor's source is a man aged 18 to 30 in good health. The sample comprised naive CD4+ T cells from blood. The CDR3 region is CASSLGGTGSYEQYF. CDR3 DNA sequence: TGTGCCAGCAGTTTAGGTGGCACAGGATCCTACGAGCAGTACTTC.